Here is one T cell receptor beta chain with its context. Its specificity is not known. This specimen belongs to a study of identical twins. Study-wide results and caveats: Twin pairs' shared out-of-frame alpha sequences were enriched in low generation probability. The more abundant beta clonotypes in cord blood had fewer insertions, and memory repertoires did not show this. Conclusions came from cross-sectional statistical analysis, not from following the same donors. Twin sharing of out-of-frame TCR alpha was underestimated by models in monozygotic pairs.

TCRdb analysed the 5' RACE reads with MiXCR anew, one entry per CDR3 protein. There are 1,800,000 or so distinct CDR3 sequences in the sample; 25% to 35% occur only once, and around 0.25% lies in the top ten. Germline V CDR1 and CDR2: MGHRA, YSYEKL. The CDR3 contains 15 residues. Trimming stripped 6 bases from V and 2 bases from J, with 15 bases between. The J gene is TRBJ2-3, the V gene TRBV4-1, with a possible D match to TRBD1 (6 bases). The sample comprised cord blood. This clonotype was sampled from a newborn girl in good health. The CDR3 loop is CASSRRDILTDTQYF. CDR3 in DNA: TGCGCCAGCAGTCGAAGGGACATCCTCACAGATACGCAGTATTTT.